These 32 T cell receptor beta chains share one sample of origin, sequenced in a study of identical twins. TCRdb passed the 5' RACE reads through MiXCR, listing each CDR3 protein once. The table records approximately 230,000 distinct CDR3 sequences, 6.5% of them present only once. These data are also associated with another study on T cells expressing NK-cell markers.

Sequencing was carried out using CD8+ T cells sorted from blood. The receptors were sampled from a woman in her late teens or twenties in good health.

This clonotype was found many times. The chain joins TRBV20-1 to TRBJ1-1; no clear D gene. This CDR3 is 12 amino acids long. Between the trimmed V and J ends, which lost 3 bases and 1 base, there was a span of 6 bases. In germline, CDR1 is DFQATT, CDR2 SNEGSKA (reference sequence). In DNA form, the CDR3 reads TGCAGTGCTAGTAGCGAGAACACTGAAGCTTTCTTT. Translating gives CSASSENTEAFF.

This clonotype was observed a handful of times. The V call is TRBV6-1, the J call TRBJ2-1, with D hard to call. V was clipped by 5 bases and J by 4 bases, with 18 bases between them. Germline-derived CDR1 and CDR2 are MNHNS and SASEGT. CDR3 length: 16 residues. The CDR3 region is CASSPLLQAIYNEQFF. The DNA of the CDR3 is TGTGCCAGCAGTCCCCTTTTGCAGGCCATATACAATGAGCAGTTCTTC.

This clonotype has at least ten counts. V gene TRBV9 combines with J gene TRBJ2-1; 9 bases are shared with TRBD1. CDR3 length: 12 residues. Germline CDR1 is SGDLS and CDR2 is YYNGEE. The trim removed 7 bases at V and 5 bases at J, leaving 1 base unmatched. CDR3 residues: CASGTGNNEQFF. The CDR3 DNA follows: TGTGCCAGCGGGACAGGGAACAATGAGCAGTTCTTC.

The table lists this clonotype with many counts. The V gene is TRBV6-5, the J gene TRBJ2-7, with 9 bases lining up with TRBD1. Germline CDR1 reads MNHEY; CDR2 reads SVGAGI. This CDR3 comprises 16 residues. V shed 4 bases, J shed 1 base, and the junction held 8 bases outside the gene matches. DNA of the CDR3: TGTGCCAGCAGTTTTTTTGGACAGGGGACTTCCTACGAGCAGTACTTC. This codes for CASSFFGQGTSYEQYF.

A few counts support this clonotype. V usage is TRBV9 and J usage is TRBJ2-2; 11 bases fit TRBD1. Germline assignment: CDR1 SGDLS and CDR2 YYNGEE. V lost 4 bases and J lost 5; bases outside the gene matches: 7. This CDR3 spans 16 amino acids. The CDR3 is CASSNRDRGITGELFF. The CDR3 DNA sequence: TGTGCCAGCAGCAACCGGGACAGGGGGATTACCGGGGAGCTGTTTTTT.

The genes are TRBV7-8 and TRBJ2-5, with unresolved D. The V gene lost 1 base and the J gene lost 5 bases, with 8 bases spanning the gap. The CDR3 is 13 amino acids. Germline V lookup: CDR1 SGHVS, CDR2 FQNEAQ. The CDR3 region has the DNA TGTGCCAGCAGCTTAGTAGGGCGGGAGACCCAGTACTTC. Protein: CASSLVGRETQYF.

This clonotype was recorded at least ten times. This chain links TRBV27 with TRBJ2-5, with D tentatively TRBD1 (6 bases). With 3 bases removed from V and 4 bases from J, the gap between germline ends came to 18 bases. In germline, CDR1 is MNHEY, CDR2 SMNVEV (reference sequence). The CDR3 consists of 16 residues. CDR3 amino acids: CASSLSPHRVGETQYF. The DNA of the CDR3 is TGTGCCAGCAGTTTGTCTCCCCACAGGGTCGGAGAGACCCAGTACTTC.

At least ten counts were recorded for this clonotype. The chain recombines TRBV9 with TRBJ2-7; D remains ambiguous. Germline CDR1 and CDR2: SGDLS and YYNGEE. The CDR3 is 15 residues long. V was cut by 0 bases and J by 0 bases, with 10 bases left in between. The CDR3 here is CASSVGSGPSYEQYF. CDR3 DNA: TGTGCCAGCAGCGTAGGGTCGGGCCCCTCCTACGAGCAGTACTTC.

In this sample, this clonotype turned up a few times. The chain couples TRBV7-9 to TRBJ1-1; D perhaps matches TRBD1 (5 bases). V lost 5 bases to trimming and J lost 1 base, with 14 bases between them. In germline, CDR1 is SEHNR, CDR2 FQNEAQ (reference sequence). The CDR3 is 15 residues long. The CDR3 protein is CASSRGRRGNTEAFF. The CDR3 nucleotides are TGTGCCAGCAGCCGGGGTCGTAGGGGGAACACTGAAGCTTTCTTT.

The chain carries TRBV6-5 and TRBJ2-1; TRBD2 aligns across 12 bases. From germline, CDR1 is MNHEY and CDR2 SVGAGI. There are 16 residues in the CDR3. J lost 3 bases, V lost 4 bases, and 4 bases had no gene match. CDR3: CASSSTSGSIYNEQFF. DNA of the CDR3: TGTGCCAGCAGTTCGACTAGCGGGAGTATCTACAATGAGCAGTTCTTC.

This clonotype was observed at least ten times. The chain combines TRBV13 with TRBJ1-1; perhaps TRBD1 as D (5 bases). V lost 4 bases to trimming and J lost 3 bases, with 12 bases between them. The CDR3 extends over 14 amino acids. Germline V CDR1 and CDR2: PRHDT, FYEKMQ (reference sequence). CDR3 DNA sequence: TGTGCCAGCAGCTCCCGACAGTCCTACACTGAAGCTTTCTTT. Translation: CASSSRQSYTEAFF.

This clonotype was detected a few times. V usage is TRBV3-1 and J usage is TRBJ2-3; D unclear. This CDR3 has 13 residues. CDR1 is LGHDT and CDR2 is YNNKEL in the germline V gene (reference sequence). With 2 bases removed from V and 4 bases from J, the gap between germline ends came to 7 bases. The chain's CDR3 is CASSQTGPDTQYF. Written as DNA, the CDR3 is TGTGCCAGCAGCCAAACCGGACCAGATACGCAGTATTTT.

This clonotype has just a few counts. The chain couples TRBV9 to TRBJ1-1, with a tentative D call TRBD1 (5 bases). Germline V gene data show CDR1 as SGDLS and CDR2 as YYNGEE. The V gene lost 0 bases and the J gene lost 6 bases, with 6 bases spanning the gap. The CDR3 extends over 12 amino acids. CDR3 loop: CASSVGGAEAFF. The DNA of the CDR3 is TGTGCCAGCAGCGTAGGGGGGGCTGAAGCTTTCTTT.

Ten or more counts support this clonotype. The chain uses TRBV14 and TRBJ1-6; tentative D call: TRBD1 (5 bases). The germline CDR1 and CDR2 sequences are SGHDN and FVKESK. The CDR3 runs to 13 residues. V shed 3 bases and J shed 6 bases, with 6 bases lying between them. CDR3 DNA sequence: TGTGCCAGCAGCCATCAGGGTAATTCACCCCTCCACTTT. This gives the protein CASSHQGNSPLHF.

This clonotype was detected only a few times. This rearrangement joins TRBV9 to TRBJ1-2; D uncertain. The CDR3 length is 14 residues. Germline CDR1 reads SGDLS; CDR2 reads YYNGEE. V was shortened by 0 bases and J by 7 bases, with 13 bases between the two germline ends. The CDR3 DNA sequence: TGTGCCAGCAGCGTAGAGGTCGTGCGGGGTGGCTACACCTTC. This translates into CASSVEVVRGGYTF.

The CDR3 spells CASSLLGGSDTQYF. The CDR3 nucleotides read TGTGCCAGCAGCTTGCTGGGTGGGTCAGATACGCAGTATTTT. This chain connects TRBV13 to TRBJ2-3; unclear D gene. The CDR3 is 14 residues long. From germline, CDR1 is PRHDT and CDR2 FYEKMQ (reference sequence). Trimming removed 3 bases from V and 4 bases from J, with 11 bases in between.

This clonotype turned up a few times. The chain carries TRBV7-2 and TRBJ1-1; the match to TRBD1 covers 7 bases. The CDR3 runs 15 residues. Germline CDR1 and CDR2: SGHTA and FQGNSA. J gave up 1 base and V 5 bases, and 7 bases lay outside the gene matches. The CDR3 spells CASSHRTGGNTEAFF. The CDR3 nucleotides are TGTGCCAGCAGCCATCGGACAGGAGGGAACACTGAAGCTTTCTTT.

The CDR3 sequence is CASSYLNYNEQFF. The CDR3 nucleotides are TGTGCCAGCAGTTACTTGAACTACAATGAGCAGTTCTTC. This chain links TRBV12-3 or TRBV12-4 with TRBJ2-1; D gene ambiguous. This CDR3 is built from 13 residues. Deletions cut 4 bases from V and 3 bases from J, with 7 bases between.

V usage is TRBV30 and J usage is TRBJ1-2; D ambiguous. There are 14 residues in the CDR3. Germline V lookup: CDR1 GTSNPN, CDR2 SVGIG (reference sequence). V lost 0 bases and J 4 bases, leaving 12 bases between the germline ends. CDR3 sequence (DNA): TGTGCCTGGAGTGTCCGAGGAATAGCCTATGGCTACACCTTC. Translation gives CAWSVRGIAYGYTF.

This clonotype has only a few counts. This sequence joins TRBV11-2 and TRBJ2-5; TRBD1 is a possible D gene (6 bases). V shed 4 bases and J shed 4 bases, with 13 bases lying between them. Germline loops: CDR1 SGHAT, CDR2 FQNNGV. This CDR3 is built from 14 residues. CDR3 in amino acids: CASSWGHRTETQYF. CDR3 coding DNA: TGTGCCAGCAGCTGGGGGCACAGGACAGAGACCCAGTACTTC.

This clonotype was counted a few times. The chain joins TRBV23-1 to TRBJ2-7; no clear D gene. TRBV23-1 is assigned to the ORF class and has an uncertain function. Trimming took 4 bases from V and 3 from J, leaving 4 bases between them. The CDR3 consists of 11 residues. The CDR3 loop reads CASSRYYEQYF. CDR3 bases: TGCGCCAGCAGTCGCTACTACGAGCAGTACTTC.

CDR3 bases: TGCAGTGCTAGTGGGAGGGTCGGGAACACCGGGGAGCTGTTTTTT. Its protein product is CSASGRVGNTGELFF. The chain combines TRBV20-1 with TRBJ2-2; 7 bases agree with TRBD2. Germline CDR1 and CDR2: DFQATT and SNEGSKA (reference sequence). The CDR3 consists of 15 residues. Germline trimming cut 3 bases from V and 1 base from J; bases unmatched to any gene: 5.

The chain couples TRBV9 to TRBJ2-2; no definite D call. This CDR3 has 13 amino acids. Germline CDR1 and CDR2: SGDLS and YYNGEE. Between the trimmed V and J ends, which lost 0 bases and 6 bases, there was a span of 6 bases. The CDR3, as DNA: TGTGCCAGCAGCGTAGGGCTACCCGGGGAGCTGTTTTTT. Translation: CASSVGLPGELFF. Based on the CDR3 plus reference TRBV9 and TRBJ2-2, the full variable domain is DSGVTQTPKHLITATGQRVTLRCSPRSGDLSVYWYQQSLDQGLQFLIQYYNGEERAKGNILERFSAQQFPDLHSELNLSSLELGDSALYFCASSVGLPGELFFGEGSRLTVL.

The V call is TRBV27, the J call TRBJ1-6; D remains unclear. The V end lost 6 bases, the J end lost 0 bases, and 6 bases lay between the germline ends. CDR1 MNHEY and CDR2 SMNVEV come from the germline V gene (reference sequence). This CDR3 has 14 amino acids. The CDR3, as DNA: TGTGCCAGCAGCAGGAGCTCCTATAATTCACCCCTCCACTTT. Its protein is CASSRSSYNSPLHF.

This chain links TRBV4-1 with TRBJ1-1, with a weak D call TRBD1 (5 bases). The ends were cut back, 4 bases at V and 7 bases at J, with 16 bases in the middle. Germline values: CDR1 MGHRA, CDR2 YSYEKL. This CDR3 region has 14 residues. The CDR3: CASSPLLGPNEAFF. DNA for the CDR3: TGCGCCAGCAGCCCGTTATTGGGACCAAATGAAGCTTTCTTT.

This clonotype was seen at least ten times. This chain links TRBV21-1 with TRBJ2-7; TRBD1 is the table's D call and was not checked against the DNA. TRBV21-1 is deemed a pseudogene. CDR3 length equals 14 residues. The CDR3 coding sequence is TGTGCCAGCAGCCCTTATGACAGGGGATTCGAGCAGTACTTC. Its translation: CASSPYDRGFEQYF.

The J gene is TRBJ1-6, the V gene TRBV19; D gene uncertain. CDR3 length: 15 amino acids. Germline-derived CDR1 and CDR2 are LNHDA and SQIVND (reference sequence). V lost 4 bases to trimming and J lost 6 bases, with 13 bases between them. The chain's CDR3 is CASSNQAGPNSPLHF. The CDR3 DNA reads as TGTGCCAGTAGTAATCAAGCAGGCCCTAATTCACCCCTCCACTTT.

This clonotype was seen repeatedly, ten times or more. This sequence joins TRBV5-4 and TRBJ2-7; TRBD1 matches 8 bases. This CDR3 comprises 14 residues. From germline, CDR1 is SGHNT and CDR2 YYREEE (reference sequence). The ends lost 0 bases at V and 5 bases at J; junction bases unmatched: 4. The DNA for the CDR3 is TGTGCCAGCAGCTTGGGCCAGGGGGCCAACGAGCAGTACTTC. This codes for CASSLGQGANEQYF.

For this clonotype: One end of the junction fails to match germline, which may point to a read error. V and J are TRBV19 and TRBJ2-1; D gene uncertain. This CDR3 is 13 amino acids long. From germline, CDR1 is LNHDA and CDR2 SQIVND (reference sequence). For the CDR3, the DNA is TGTGCCAGTAGTATAGCCAGATACAATGTGCAGTTCTTC. Encoded protein: CASSIARYNVQFF.

This clonotype was seen at least ten times. The gene calls are TRBV2 and TRBJ1-2; D is unclear. Germline values: CDR1 SNHLY, CDR2 FYNNEI. The CDR3 is made up of 14 amino acids. V was pared by 6 bases and J by 4 bases, with 15 bases between. CDR3 DNA sequence: TGTGCCAGCAGGCCCCCCGGGCAGACCTATGGCTACACCTTC. This translates into CASRPPGQTYGYTF.

This clonotype was observed many times. This sequence joins TRBV9 and TRBJ2-2, with 9 bases fitting TRBD2. Per germline, CDR1 SGDLS and CDR2 YYNGEE. The CDR3 is 16 residues long. V shed 3 bases and J 4 bases; nucleotides not matched to a gene: 7. Here the CDR3 reads CASSDRLAAATGELFF. In DNA, the CDR3 is TGTGCCAGCAGCGACCGACTAGCGGCTGCCACCGGGGAGCTGTTTTTT.

V and J are TRBV12-1 and TRBJ1-1; TRBD1 was called by the table and not checked on the DNA. TRBV12-1 is a pseudogene locus. CDR3 size: 13 residues. The CDR3 coding sequence is TGTGCCAGCAGCCCCGGGGTGATCTCTGAAGCTTTCTTT. This gives the protein CASSPGVISEAFF.